These 16 T cell receptor beta chains came from one sample sequenced in a study of T cell changes during pregnancy in multiple sclerosis. Profiling relied on immunoSEQ multiplex PCR, and the TCRdb table lists in-frame clones only, not all of them. This sample has tens of thousands of clones, with approximately 92% found just once. Sequencing was performed on CD4+ T cells from peripheral blood mononuclear cells, taken in the second trimester of pregnancy. The receptors shown here come from a female donor in good health, enrolled as a control in a pregnancy study.

The sample holds one count of this clone. The genes are TRBV7-2 and TRBJ1-3; D is unresolved. The germline V gene has CDR1 SGHTA and CDR2 FQGNSA. V lost 3 bases and J lost 2, with 8 bases in between. CDR3 length: 14 residues. This CDR3 reads CASSFFPPGNTIYF. The CDR3 DNA sequence: TGTGCCAGCAGCTTCTTCCCCCCTGGAAACACCATATATTTT.

The rearrangement links TRBV6-6 to TRBJ1-1; possible D gene TRBD1, 5 bases. The CDR3 has 12 residues. Germline V gives CDR1 MNHNY, CDR2 SVGAGI (reference sequence). V dropped 7 bases and J dropped 8 bases, with 14 bases sitting between them. The CDR3 here is CASNSVQGEAFF. CDR3 DNA: TGTGCCAGCAATTCCGTCCAGGGAGAAGCTTTCTTT.

The chain uses TRBV7-3 and TRBJ2-3; 10 positions agree with TRBD2. This CDR3 region has 17 residues. Trimming cost V 5 bases and J 6 bases; bases outside gene matches: 14. Germline assignment: CDR1 SGHTA and CDR2 FQGTGA. The chain's CDR3 is CASSPTSGNLRGDTQYF. The CDR3 DNA is TGTGCCAGCAGCCCAACTAGCGGGAATCTCCGGGGTGATACGCAGTATTTT.

The chain joins TRBV6-5 to TRBJ2-5; 8 bases are a match to TRBD1. Germline V CDR1 and CDR2: MNHEY, SVGAGI. V was clipped by 6 bases and J by 5 bases; unmatched bases: 8. The CDR3 is 14 residues long. CDR3 amino acids: CASSPQGAVETQYF. The CDR3 coding sequence is TGTGCCAGCAGCCCCCAGGGGGCAGTGGAGACCCAGTACTTC.

V and J are TRBV28 and TRBJ1-1; D may be TRBD1 (5 bases). V dropped 2 bases and J dropped 3 bases, with 13 bases sitting between them. The CDR3 covers 15 residues. Per germline, CDR1 MDHEN and CDR2 SYDVKM. CDR3 residues: CASSLLQGGDTEAFF. The CDR3 DNA sequence: TGTGCCAGCAGTTTACTTCAGGGAGGGGACACTGAAGCTTTCTTT.

This sequence joins TRBV2 and TRBJ2-2, with D maybe TRBD1 (5 bases). V lost 2 bases to trimming and J lost 3 bases, with 10 bases between them. The CDR3 contains 15 residues. Looked up from germline, CDR1 is SNHLY and CDR2 is FYNNEI. The CDR3 loop reads CASSEQGPYTGELFF. CDR3 sequence (DNA): TGTGCCAGCAGTGAACAGGGCCCCTACACCGGGGAGCTGTTTTTT.

This rearrangement joins TRBV2 to TRBJ2-2, with D maybe TRBD1 (5 bases). This CDR3 spans 14 amino acids. CDR1 and CDR2 from the germline V gene are SNHLY and FYNNEI. V was cut by 6 bases and J by 4 bases, with 12 bases left in between. This CDR3 reads CASRLTVSTGELFF. The CDR3 DNA reads as TGTGCCAGCAGGTTGACAGTGTCCACCGGGGAGCTGTTTTTT.

The gene calls are TRBV4-2 and TRBJ1-3, with a tentative D call TRBD1 (5 bases). Germline lookup yields CDR1 LGHNA and CDR2 YNFKEQ. The CDR3 consists of 17 residues. Deletions cut 0 bases from V and 2 bases from J, with 14 bases between. Here the CDR3 reads CASSQEGGGTAGNTIYF. CDR3 sequence (DNA): TGTGCCAGCAGCCAAGAGGGTGGGGGGACGGCTGGAAACACCATATATTTT.

The chain carries TRBV14 and TRBJ2-7; D is uncertain. The length of the CDR3 is 13 residues. Germline V gene data show CDR1 as SGHDN and CDR2 as FVKESK. Trimming took 2 bases from V and 5 from J, leaving 10 bases between them. CDR3 region: CASSQLWPNEQYF. DNA for the CDR3: TGTGCCAGCAGCCAACTGTGGCCGAACGAGCAGTACTTC.

The V call is TRBV9, the J call TRBJ2-5; D is uncertain. V shed 2 bases and J shed 2 bases, with 7 bases lying between them. Germline assignment: CDR1 SGDLS and CDR2 YYNGEE. The CDR3 consists of 13 residues. The CDR3 loop reads CASSVRAQETQYF. Written as DNA, the CDR3 is TGTGCCAGCAGCGTGCGAGCTCAAGAGACCCAGTACTTC.

This clone appeared a single time. The gene calls are TRBV5-1 and TRBJ2-3, with 7 nucleotides matching TRBD1. Germline V gene sequence: CDR1 SGHRS, CDR2 YFSETQ. J lost 3 bases, V lost 2 bases, and 6 bases had no gene match. The CDR3 runs to 15 residues. CDR3 bases: TGCGCCAGCAGCTTCACAGGGGCCTCAACAGATACGCAGTATTTT. It specifies CASSFTGASTDTQYF.

The chain uses TRBV19 and TRBJ2-7; 10 bases fit TRBD2. After removal of 5 bases from V and 2 bases from J, the junction contained 9 bases not matched to a gene. The germline V gene encodes CDR1 LNHDA and CDR2 SQIVND (reference sequence). The length of the CDR3 is 16 residues. This chain's CDR3 is CASSAQGTSGAYEQYF. CDR3 DNA: TGTGCCAGTAGTGCACAGGGTACTAGCGGGGCCTACGAGCAGTACTTC.

Comment on this clone: The conserved final phenylalanine or tryptophan is absent from the CDR3, which likely points to a read error. The CDR3, as DNA: TGTGCCAGCAGCTTGGAGGCGGCCCGAGGCAATGGCTACACCATC. Its translation: CASSLEAARGNGYTI. This chain connects TRBV5-4 to TRBJ1-2; D is uncertain. CDR1 and CDR2 (germline): SGHNT, YYREEE (reference sequence). The CDR3 sequence is 15 residues long. The ends were cut back, 0 bases at V and 6 bases at J, with 15 bases in the middle.

This clone was seen a single time. The chain links TRBV27 to TRBJ2-3, with 10 bases matching TRBD2. Germline CDR1 MNHEY, CDR2 SMNVEV (reference sequence). The CDR3 contains 15 residues. V shed 5 bases, J shed 2 bases, and the junction held 4 bases outside the gene matches. The CDR3 is CASSALAGATDTQYF. In nucleotides, the CDR3 is TGTGCCAGCAGTGCCCTAGCGGGAGCCACAGATACGCAGTATTTT.

The V and J genes are TRBV9 and TRBJ2-1; 7 bases are shared with TRBD2. The germline V gene has CDR1 SGDLS and CDR2 YYNGEE. Trimming cost V 0 bases and J 6 bases; bases outside gene matches: 9. CDR3 length equals 16 residues. CDR3 DNA: TGTGCCAGCAGCGTAGCGATGTGGGAGGGCCGCAATGAGCAGTTCTTC. It is translated as CASSVAMWEGRNEQFF. The whole variable domain, remainder taken from reference TRBV9 and TRBJ2-1, is DSGVTQTPKHLITATGQRVTLRCSPRSGDLSVYWYQQSLDQGLQFLIQYYNGEERAKGNILERFSAQQFPDLHSELNLSSLELGDSALYFCASSVAMWEGRNEQFFGPGTRLTVL.

The rearrangement links TRBV29-1 to TRBJ2-3, with a possible D match to TRBD1 (6 bases). V lost 7 bases to trimming and J lost 1 base, with 12 bases between them. The CDR3 is 13 amino acids. The germline CDR1 and CDR2 sequences are SQVTM and ANQGSEA. The CDR3 loop reads CSATGWGTDTQYF. The CDR3 DNA sequence: TGCAGCGCTACAGGGTGGGGCACAGATACGCAGTATTTT.